The T cell receptor beta chain described here comes from a study of shared clonotypes between healthy human individuals. As for the study in general: Three plates each covered CD4 naive and memory; CD8 naive two, CD8 memory one. The study's findings and limits: Few donors limited the genetic and exposure-history diversity represented. Depth was large, yet rarefaction showed that sorted-subset sequencing was incomplete.

Germline V CDR1 and CDR2: SNHLY, FYNNEI. Trimming cost V 6 bases and J 15 bases; bases outside gene matches: 10. The CDR3 is made up of 12 amino acids. Donors were healthy HIV-negative adults without recently reported acute infections or vaccinations. Here immunoSEQ multiplex PCR was the method, and the copy in TCRdb shows in-frame clones only, minus some. This table holds some 2,500,000 clones, around 93% found once. In the case of this clone: Antigen: not known.

This TCR was sampled from a man between 18 and 35 years old in good health. Some clones in this sample may be carry-over from other donors' samples. Material: naive CD4+ T cells from PBMCs. The subset was: CD45RA+ positively selected. The chain carries TRBV2 and TRBJ2-1; 8 bases align to TRBD2. CDR3: CASRPSGGLAFF. As DNA, the CDR3 is TGTGCCAGCAGGCCCAGCGGGGGCCTGGCGTTCTTC. The full variable domain, its missing parts supplied by reference TRBV2 and TRBJ2-1, is EPEVTQTPSHQVTQMGQEVILRCVPISNHLYFYWYRQILGQKVEFLVSFYNNEISEKSEIFDDQFSVERPDGSNFTLKIRSTKLEDSAMYFCASRPSGGLAFFGPGTRLTVL.